These T cell receptor beta chains were read from a single sample in a study of CD8+CD57+ T cells in acquired aplastic anemia. Each CDR3 protein gets one entry after TCRdb re-called the reads with MiXCR. The sample has about 190,000 distinct CDR3 sequences, approximately 52% seen once; the top ten hold approximately 16%. Sequencing input: sorted CD4+, CD8+, or CD8+CD57+ T cells (not recorded which) from PBMCs. These TCRs come from a human donor in good health, serving as a control. Each CDR3 is given with its conserved first and last residue. Fields, in order: D gene, clone size, CDR3 length, J gene, V gene, CDR3 DNA, CDR3 protein. D genes are given only for firm matches. Clone size is stated in some rows and not others, as once, few, many or a class when expanded.

TRBD1,NA,15,TRBJ2-3,TRBV24-1,TGTGCCACCAGTGTCGAACAGGGGGACTCAGATACGCAGTATTTT,CATSVEQGDSDTQYF
TRBD2,NA,18,TRBJ2-7,TRBV24-1,TGTGCCACCAGTGACCGTGGACTAGCGGGGGGAACCGGGTGGGAGCAGTACTTC,CATSDRGLAGGTGWEQYF
NA,many,15,TRBJ1-4,TRBV3-1,TGTGCCAGCAGCCAAGGGGTTGCAACTAATGAAAAACTGTTTTTT,CASSQGVATNEKLFF
NA,many,15,TRBJ1-2,TRBV3-1,TGTGCCAGCAGCCAAGCTGAGTATCGGGCCTATGGCTACACCTTC,CASSQAEYRAYGYTF
NA,NA,14,TRBJ2-5,TRBV25-1,TGTGCCAGCAGGGGGAGGGGGGGCCAAGAGACCCAGTACTTC,CASRGRGGQETQYF
TRBD1,many,15,TRBJ2-7,TRBV27,TGTGCCAGCAGTTCTCTCCCGACAGGGCTCTACGAGCAGTACTTC,CASSSLPTGLYEQYF
NA,NA,15,TRBJ1-2,TRBV19,TGTGCCAGTAGTCCAGACTTAGAGCTTAACTATGGCTACACCTTC,CASSPDLELNYGYTF
NA,NA,13,TRBJ2-7,TRBV20-1,TGCAGTGCTTCCCCTCGGAGGTCCTACGAGCAGTACTTC,CSASPRRSYEQYF
TRBD1,NA,13,TRBJ1-1,TRBV24-1,TGTGCCACGAGTGGACAGGAGAACACTGAAGCTCTCTTT,CATSGQENTEALF
TRBD1,few,16,TRBJ1-6,TRBV7-2,TGTGCCAGCAGCTGGGAGTGGGACAGGGGAAATTCACCCCTCCACTTT,CASSWEWDRGNSPLHF
NA,NA,13,TRBJ2-3,TRBV15,TGTGCCACCGGAGGGGACCGTGGCGGTTCGCAGTATTTT,CATGGDRGGSQYF
NA,many,13,TRBJ1-1,TRBV7-9,TGTGCCAGCAGCCGACCAATGAACACTGAAGCTTTCTTT,CASSRPMNTEAFF
NA,NA,16,TRBJ1-3,TRBV6-5,TGTGCCAGCAGTTACTCGATGCAGGTACCTGGAAACACCATATATTTT,CASSYSMQVPGNTIYF
NA,NA,13,TRBJ2-5,TRBV6-2/TRBV6-3,TGTGCCAGCAAGGTGGGGGGCGCGGAGACCCAGTACTTC,CASKVGGAETQYF
NA,NA,12,TRBJ1-1,TRBV15,TGTGCCACCAGCAGAGAGGGAGGGCTAGCTTTCTTT,CATSREGGLAFF
TRBD1,few,15,TRBJ2-3,TRBV15,TGTGCCACCAGCAGAGACAGGGGGCTTGGAGATACGCAGTATTTT,CATSRDRGLGDTQYF
TRBD1,NA,18,TRBJ2-7,TRBV25-1,TGTGCCAGCAGTGATTCCCTCTTGGTCGGGACAGGGACCTACGAGCAGTACTTC,CASSDSLLVGTGTYEQYF
NA,once,13,TRBJ1-6,TRBV19,TGTGCCAGCGGCAGAGGGCGGGGATCACCCCTCCACTTT,CASGRGRGSPLHF
NA,once,19,TRBJ1-1,TRBV7-3,NA,CASSPGETQYFGPGTEAFF
TRBD1,NA,13,TRBJ2-7,TRBV24-1,TGTGCCACCAGTGCAACAGGGGCCTACGAGCAGTACTTC,CATSATGAYEQYF
NA,NA,11,TRBJ1-1,TRBV29-1,TGCAGCTTGGCAGGGGTCCCTGAAGCTTTCTTT,CSLAGVPEAFF
TRBD1,NA,15,TRBJ2-5,TRBV25-1,TGTGCCAGTACCCGCTCCGGGACAGGGAGGGAGACCCAGTACTTC,CASTRSGTGRETQYF
NA,NA,15,TRBJ2-6,TRBV20-1,TGCAGTGCTAGGGGTGATGTCTCTGGGGCCAACGTCCTGACTTTC,CSARGDVSGANVLTF
NA,NA,14,TRBJ1-4,TRBV7-2,TGTGCCAGCAGCTTAATGCGGGGCGGCGAAAAACTGTTTTTT,CASSLMRGGEKLFF
NA,NA,14,TRBJ1-2,TRBV4-2,TGTGCCAGCAGCCATGGACCGGGCGGGTATGGCTACACCTTC,CASSHGPGGYGYTF
NA,once,16,TRBJ1-6,TRBV5-1,TGCGCCAGCAGCTTGGCCCCGGCAGGGAGTAGATCACCCCTCCACTTT,CASSLAPAGSRSPLHF
NA,once,13,TRBJ1-5,TRBV20-1,TGCAGTGCTAGTCCGGGCTACGAGCAGCCCCAGCATTTT,CSASPGYEQPQHF
TRBD1,NA,14,TRBJ1-1,TRBV10-3,TGTGCCATCAGTGAGGACAGGGTGAACACTGAAGCTTTCTTT,CAISEDRVNTEAFF
NA,NA,12,TRBJ1-6,TRBV20-1,TGCAGTGCTAGGCAGGGAAATTCACCCCTCCACTTT,CSARQGNSPLHF
TRBD1,NA,14,TRBJ2-5,TRBV7-2,TGTGCCAGCAGCTCGTGGGGACAGAGGGAGACCCAGTACTTC,CASSSWGQRETQYF
TRBD1,NA,14,TRBJ2-7,TRBV12-3/TRBV12-4,TGTGCCAGCAGCTATGGACAGGGGAACTACGAGCAGTACTTC,CASSYGQGNYEQYF
NA,many,14,TRBJ1-3,TRBV19,TGTGCCAGTAAGGAGGTGGGGACTGGAAACACCATATATTTT,CASKEVGTGNTIYF
TRBD2,once,11,TRBJ2-7,TRBV5-1,TGCGCCAGCAGACTAGCGGACGAGCAGTACTTC,CASRLADEQYF
NA,few,14,TRBJ1-4,TRBV27,TGTGCCAGCAGTTCTCCCGGGCTAGGGGAAAAACTGTTTTTT,CASSSPGLGEKLFF
NA,NA,13,TRBJ1-1,TRBV27,TGTGCCAGCAGTTTCAAGCCGGGGATGTGGACTTTCTTT,CASSFKPGMWTFF
TRBD2,NA,14,TRBJ2-3,TRBV20-1,TGCAGTGCTCCGCTAGCGGGAGAGGCAGATACGCAGTATTTT,CSAPLAGEADTQYF
NA,many,14,TRBJ1-2,TRBV6-2/TRBV6-3,TGTGCCAGCAGTTACTCCCGGACCGCGGGAGGCTACACCTTC,CASSYSRTAGGYTF
NA,many,14,TRBJ2-5,TRBV19,TGTGCCAGTAACCCAAGTGTCCACCAAGAGACCCAGTACTTC,CASNPSVHQETQYF
NA,once,13,TRBJ1-2,TRBV10-3,TGTGTCATCAGTCCTCAGGGTGTCTATGACTACACCTTC,CVISPQGVYDYTF
NA,few,13,TRBJ1-5,TRBV20-1,TGCAGTGCTATGTCGGACAGCAATCAGCCCCAGCATTTT,CSAMSDSNQPQHF
NA,NA,13,TRBJ1-5,TRBV2,TGTGCCAGCAAAGACCGTAGCAATCAGCCCCAGCATTTT,CASKDRSNQPQHF
TRBD1,once,15,TRBJ2-5,TRBV2,TGTGCCAGCGGCCCTCGGGACAGGGTCGTTGGGACCCAGTACTTC,CASGPRDRVVGTQYF
TRBD1,NA,16,TRBJ2-1,TRBV10-2,TGTGCCAGCTTAGGTGGACAGGGCAGCTCCTACAATGAGCAGTTCTTC,CASLGGQGSSYNEQFF
NA,few,16,TRBJ1-1,TRBV19,TGTGCCAGTAGTATAGTCGGGGGGCCAATGAACACTGAAGCTTTCTTT,CASSIVGGPMNTEAFF
TRBD2,NA,17,TRBJ2-3,TRBV2,TGTGCCAGCAGTGAAGCGCCCCTAGCGGGGCGCACAGATACGCAGTATTTT,CASSEAPLAGRTDTQYF
NA,NA,13,TRBJ2-1,TRBV2,TGTGCCAGCAACGACAGATCATACAATGAGCAGTTCTTC,CASNDRSYNEQFF
NA,NA,13,TRBJ2-5,TRBV7-9,TGTGCCAGCAGCTCTAGGCTAGCGGAGACCCAGTACTTC,CASSSRLAETQYF
TRBD2,NA,16,TRBJ2-3,TRBV10-3,TGTGCCATCAGTGAGACTAGCGGGACCTTCAGAGATACGCAGTATTTT,CAISETSGTFRDTQYF
NA,many,12,TRBJ2-7,TRBV12-3/TRBV12-4,TGTGCCAGCAGCAAACGGCCCTACGAGCAGTACTTC,CASSKRPYEQYF
NA,few,14,TRBJ2-1,TRBV7-9,TGTGCCAGCAGCCCACTCCGGGTTTACAATGAGCAGTTCTTC,CASSPLRVYNEQFF
TRBD1,many,15,TRBJ1-1,TRBV14,TGTGCCAGCAGCCAAGGGGACAGGAGGAACACTGAAGCTTTCTTT,CASSQGDRRNTEAFF
NA,NA,15,TRBJ1-6,TRBV11-1,TGTGCCAGCAGCTTTGTAGGGGGAGGCAACTCACCCCTCCACTTT,CASSFVGGGNSPLHF
TRBD1,NA,15,TRBJ2-7,TRBV14,TGTGCCAGCTCACGGGGGACAGGGGAAGACTACGAGCAGTACTTC,CASSRGTGEDYEQYF
NA,many,14,TRBJ1-2,TRBV29-1,TGCAGCGTTCTCGATCCTCAAATCCCCTATGGCTACACCTTC,CSVLDPQIPYGYTF
NA,NA,13,TRBJ2-1,TRBV7-6,TGTGCCAGCAGCCTAGCAGAGTACAATGAGCAGTTCTTC,CASSLAEYNEQFF
TRBD1,NA,14,TRBJ1-6,TRBV7-2,TGTGCCAGCAGCGCCCGGGACAGGGGTTCACCCCTCCACTTT,CASSARDRGSPLHF
TRBD1,once,15,TRBJ1-5,TRBV6-4,TGTGCCAGCAAAGGGCAGGGGACAGATACGCAGCCCCAGCATTTT,CASKGQGTDTQPQHF